This entry concerns a single TCR beta chain. The sample comes from a study of blood T cell repertoires in COVID-19. The wider study: Samples taken during acute and convalescent COVID-19 were collected in the United States, Italy and Spain. Nucleic acid was either cDNA or gDNA, and it came from T cells, B-cell-depleted T cells, or PBMCs.

Germline V gene sequence: CDR1 SGHVS, CDR2 FQNEAQ. This CDR3 contains 16 residues. V lost 0 bases, J lost 0 bases, and 1 base stayed unmatched. As originally analysed: Amplifying reference gene primers gave estimates of nucleated cell counts. Method: immunoSEQ multiplex PCR; TCRdb's copy keeps in-frame clones and lacks some. The DNA gave D and trimming, while V, J and clone size come from that table. The data hold 110,000 to 150,000 clones, with 60% to 80% observed a single time. The genes are TRBV7-8 and TRBJ2-3; 9 bases agree with TRBD2. This clonotype was sampled from a man aged 45-65 years with active or convalescent COVID-19. Input material: peripheral blood. The CDR3 bases are TGTGCCAGCAGCTTAGCTAGCGGGAGTAGCACAGATACGCAGTATTTT. Its protein is CASSLASGSSTDTQYF.